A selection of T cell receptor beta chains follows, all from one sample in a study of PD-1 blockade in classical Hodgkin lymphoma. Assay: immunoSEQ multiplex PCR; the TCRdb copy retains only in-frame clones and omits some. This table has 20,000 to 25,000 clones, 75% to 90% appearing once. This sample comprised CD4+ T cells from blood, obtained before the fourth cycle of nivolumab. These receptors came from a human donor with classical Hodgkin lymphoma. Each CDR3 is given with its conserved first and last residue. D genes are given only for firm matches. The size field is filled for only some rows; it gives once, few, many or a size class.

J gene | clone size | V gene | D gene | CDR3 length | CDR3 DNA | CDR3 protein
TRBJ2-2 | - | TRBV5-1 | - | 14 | TGCGCCAGCAGCTTGGCCACCCCGTCCGGGGAGCTGTTTTTT | CASSLATPSGELFF
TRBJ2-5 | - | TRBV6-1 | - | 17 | TGTGCCAGCAGTGCCCGTTTCCCCGGACAGCTACAAGAGACCCAGTACTTC | CASSARFPGQLQETQYF
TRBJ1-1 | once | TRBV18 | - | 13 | TGTGCCAGCTCACCACTCGGGACGGTCGAAGCTTTCTTT | CASSPLGTVEAFF
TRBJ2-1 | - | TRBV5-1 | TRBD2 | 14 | TGCGCCAGCAGCACTGGACTAGCGGGGGTTGAGCAGTTCTTC | CASSTGLAGVEQFF
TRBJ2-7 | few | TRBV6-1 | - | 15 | TGTGCCAGCAGTGCAAACCCCCTCGCGGGCTACGAGCAGTACTTC | CASSANPLAGYEQYF
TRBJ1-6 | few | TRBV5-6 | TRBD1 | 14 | TGTGCCAGCAGCTTGGGACAGGGCGAACGGCCCCTCCACTTT | CASSLGQGERPLHF
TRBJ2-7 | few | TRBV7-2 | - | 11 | TGTGCCAGCAGCGCACACTACGAGCAGTACTTC | CASSAHYEQYF
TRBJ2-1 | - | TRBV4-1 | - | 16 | TGCGCCAGCAGCTTAAACCGACTAGTATTTAACAATGAGCAGTTCTTC | CASSLNRLVFNNEQFF
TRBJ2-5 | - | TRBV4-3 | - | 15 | TGCGCCAGCAGCTTCACACTGGGGGGTAGGGAGACCCAGTACTTC | CASSFTLGGRETQYF
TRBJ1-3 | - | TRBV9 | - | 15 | TGTGCCAGCAGCCCGCGCCATGGCGCGGGAAACACCATATATTTT | CASSPRHGAGNTIYF
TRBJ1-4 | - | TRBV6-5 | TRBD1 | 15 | TGTGCCAGCAGCCTAACCTGGACAGGGGAGGAAAAACTGTTTTTT | CASSLTWTGEEKLFF
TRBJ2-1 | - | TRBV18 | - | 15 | TGTGCCAGCTCAGGTGGCCCCGGGGGATACAATGAGCAGTTCTTC | CASSGGPGGYNEQFF
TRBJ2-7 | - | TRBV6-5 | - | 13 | TGTGCCAGCAGTCGACAGGTCTCCTACGAGCAGTACTTC | CASSRQVSYEQYF
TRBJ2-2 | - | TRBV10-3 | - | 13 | TGTGCCACCAAACATCGGGACACCGGGGAGCTGTTTTTT | CATKHRDTGELFF
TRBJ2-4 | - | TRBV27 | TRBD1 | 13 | TGTGCCAGCAGTTCAGGGGGATTAAACATTCAGTACTTC | CASSSGGLNIQYF
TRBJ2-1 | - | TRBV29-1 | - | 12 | TGCAGCGTTTCAAACAGGGTAAATGAGCAGTTCTTC | CSVSNRVNEQFF
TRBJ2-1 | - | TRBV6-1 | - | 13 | TGTGCCAGCAGTGAAGCGCCCGGGGATGAGCAGTTCTTC | CASSEAPGDEQFF
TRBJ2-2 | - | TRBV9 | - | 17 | TGTGCCAGCAGCGTAGTCAGTCTAGCTCCGAACACCGGGGAGCTGTTTTTT | CASSVVSLAPNTGELFF
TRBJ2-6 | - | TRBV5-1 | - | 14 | TGCGCCAGCAGCCTTGCTAATCCAGAGAACGTCCTGACTTTC | CASSLANPENVLTF
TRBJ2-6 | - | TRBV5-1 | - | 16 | TGCGCCAGCAGCTCTGATCCTGATCCCGGGGCCAACGTCCTGACTTTC | CASSSDPDPGANVLTF
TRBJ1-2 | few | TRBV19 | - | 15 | TGTGCCAGTATTAAATCTGGGCAGGCGGTCTTTGGCTACACCTTC | CASIKSGQAVFGYTF
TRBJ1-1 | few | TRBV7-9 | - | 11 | TGTGCCAGCAGCTACACTGGTGAAGCTTTCTTT | CASSYTGEAFF
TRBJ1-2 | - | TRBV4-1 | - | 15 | TGCGCCAGCAGCCAAGAGGGGGGCGCAGGCTATGGCTACACCTTC | CASSQEGGAGYGYTF
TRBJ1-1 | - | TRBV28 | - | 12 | TGTGCCAGCATTATCAGGGGAAAAGAAGCTTTCTTT | CASIIRGKEAFF
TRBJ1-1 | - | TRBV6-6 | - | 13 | TGTGCCAGCAGTTACGGGCAGGTTATAGAAGCTTTCTTT | CASSYGQVIEAFF
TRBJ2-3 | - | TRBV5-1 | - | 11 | TGCGCCAGCAGCGCGACAGATACGCAGTATTTT | CASSATDTQYF
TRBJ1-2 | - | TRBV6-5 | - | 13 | TGTGCCAGCTCCAGGGGCGGGGAGGATGGCTACACCTTC | CASSRGGEDGYTF
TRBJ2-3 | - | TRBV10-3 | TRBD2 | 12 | TGTGCCACAAGCGGGGGGGCAGATACGCAGTATTTT | CATSGGADTQYF
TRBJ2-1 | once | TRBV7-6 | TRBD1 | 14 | TGTGCCAGCAGCTTAAGGAAGGGGGCGGAGGAGCAGTTCTTC | CASSLRKGAEEQFF